Reported below is one T cell receptor (beta chain). Its antigen is unknown. This record belongs to a study of shared clonotypes between healthy human individuals. Points from the study as a whole: Blood was the only sampled material, and tissue repertoires likely differ.

The assay was run at deep level. Clones were read by immunoSEQ multiplex PCR, and TCRdb kept only the in-frame ones, dropping some. Among approximately 500,000 clones listed, approximately 82% were seen once. The clonotype comes from a woman aged 40 to 50 in good health. Some clones in this sample may be carry-over from other donors' samples. Sequenced sample: PBMCs.

The CDR3: CASSSDRFYTF. The CDR3 DNA reads as TGTGCCAGCAGCTCTGACAGATTCTACACCTTC. This chain links TRBV5-4 with TRBJ1-2, with TRBD1 as a possible D gene (5 bases). This CDR3 is 11 amino acids long. Trimming removed 3 bases from V and 10 bases from J, with 10 bases in between. From germline, CDR1 is SGHNT and CDR2 YYREEE (reference sequence).